The text below deals with one T cell receptor (beta chain). The target antigen is unknown. These data are taken from a study of T cell responses to AZD1222 COVID-19 vaccine. The assay was immunoSEQ multiplex PCR, and TCRdb's table has in-frame clones only and misses some. The sample contains about 75,000 clones, about 91% of which appear only once. The length of the CDR3 is 14 residues. The germline V gene has CDR1 KGHSH and CDR2 LQKENI. Trimming pared 9 bases from V and 1 base from J, leaving 15 bases between. General observations from the study: A reported finding is that nearly half of spike-specific TCRs target unmutated variant regions. Recipients of AZD1222 seropositive at baseline numbered only five or six. Sampling that yielded the repertoires occurred only after the peak T cell response.

Here the sequenced sample was peripheral blood, taken 28 days after the second dose of the MenACWY control vaccine. The source is an adult who received the MenACWY meningococcal vaccine as a control. The chain recombines TRBV18 with TRBJ1-1; D uncertain. The CDR3 sequence: CASDYGSQNTEAFF. CDR3 coding DNA: TGTGCCAGTGATTACGGCAGCCAGAACACTGAAGCTTTCTTT.